The next 10 T cell receptor beta chains were all read from a single sample in a study of blood T cells in healthy people across ages. It was with a sample-barcoded 5' primer and a J-beta primer mix that a second PCR of roughly 7 to 11 cycles was run. TCRdb reprocessed the 5' RACE reads via MiXCR and lists one record per CDR3 protein. The profile covers about 690,000 distinct CDR3 sequences, with 35% to 50% appearing a single time and 25% to 35% taken by the ten largest. Sequenced input: blood. The receptors stem from an elderly man in good health.

This clonotype was counted once. This chain uses TRBV20-1 with TRBJ1-6; 11 bases map to TRBD1. The CDR3 has 16 residues. CDR1 is DFQATT, CDR2 SNEGSKA, per germline (reference sequence). V lost 4 bases, J lost 7 bases, and 9 bases stayed unmatched. The CDR3 coding sequence is TGCAGTGCTACCTCCGGGACAGGGGGATACAATTCACCCCTCCACTTT. Translating it yields CSATSGTGGYNSPLHF.

This clonotype appeared a few times. This chain uses TRBV20-1 with TRBJ1-5; no clear D gene. V lost 6 bases to trimming and J lost 2 bases, with 14 bases between them. CDR1 and CDR2 (germline): DFQATT, SNEGSKA (reference sequence). The CDR3 loop spans 14 amino acids. CDR3 sequence: CSAIDIAGNQPQHF. DNA of the CDR3: TGCAGTGCGATTGACATTGCGGGCAATCAGCCCCAGCATTTT.

This clonotype was found a few times. This rearrangement joins TRBV4-3 to TRBJ1-6; TRBD1 is a possible D gene (5 bases). V lost 1 base and J lost 7, with 8 bases in between. The germline CDR1 and CDR2 sequences are LGHNA and YSLEER. The CDR3 loop spans 14 amino acids. CDR3 sequence: CASSQVRQNSPLHF. The CDR3 coding sequence is TGCGCCAGCAGCCAAGTCCGACAGAATTCACCCCTCCACTTT.

V gene TRBV5-4 combines with J gene TRBJ2-5, with 7 bases matching TRBD2. CDR1 and CDR2 (germline): SGHNT, YYREEE (reference sequence). Trimming took 0 bases from V and 11 from J; bases not matched to a gene: 10. This CDR3 spans 14 amino acids. CDR3 region: CASSLDRGGLPQYF. CDR3 in DNA: TGTGCCAGCAGCTTGGATCGGGGAGGGTTACCTCAGTACTTC.

Concerning this clonotype itself: It is likely a read error, because the conserved phenylalanine at the end of the CDR3 is missing. The chain combines TRBV7-2 with TRBJ2-2; TRBD1 might be the D (5 bases). The germline V and J ends were trimmed by 1 base and 7 bases, with 16 bases remaining between them. This CDR3 region has 16 residues. Germline lookup yields CDR1 SGHTA and CDR2 FQGNSA. The CDR3 spells CASSLVLSGLDGELFL. The CDR3, as DNA: TGTGCCAGCAGCTTAGTCTTGTCAGGGTTGGACGGGGAGCTGTTTTTG.

This clonotype was detected ten times or more. This may arise from a read error, as a much more abundant clone is one base away. The gene calls are TRBV20-1 and TRBJ1-2, with 8 bases fitting TRBD1. Per the germline V gene, CDR1 is DFQATT and CDR2 is SNEGSKA (reference sequence). The CDR3 is 15 amino acids. V shed 8 bases and J 6 bases; nucleotides not matched to a gene: 17. The CDR3: CSIRTGSALVDGYTF. Here the CDR3 DNA reads TGCAGTATAAGGACAGGGAGTGCCCTAGTCGATGGCTACACCTTC.

This clonotype was counted only a few times. The genes are TRBV2 and TRBJ1-2; the D gene is possibly TRBD1 (6 bases). Trimming stripped 2 bases from V and 0 bases from J, with 10 bases between. Germline V CDR1 and CDR2: SNHLY, FYNNEI. This CDR3 has 15 residues. The CDR3: CASSEYKGANYGYTF. In DNA, the CDR3 is TGTGCCAGCAGTGAATACAAGGGGGCTAACTATGGCTACACCTTC.

The chain uses TRBV15 and TRBJ2-3, with TRBD1 as a possible D gene (6 bases). V was shortened by 4 bases and J by 2 bases, with 13 bases between the two germline ends. The CDR3 is made up of 15 amino acids. Germline CDR1 reads LNHNV; CDR2 reads YYDKDF (reference sequence). As DNA, the CDR3 is TGTGCCACCAGCATCCGGACAGATACCACAGATACGCAGTATTTT. Protein sequence: CATSIRTDTTDTQYF.

The table lists this clonotype with a few counts. The CDR3 nucleotides read TGCAGTGCATTCGGGATGGGGTACAATGAGCAGTTCTTC. Amino acid sequence: CSAFGMGYNEQFF. The chain is built from TRBV20-1 and TRBJ2-1; tentatively, D is TRBD2 (5 bases). The CDR3 spans 13 residues. V lost 6 bases to trimming and J lost 4 bases, with 13 bases between them. The germline CDR1 and CDR2 sequences are DFQATT and SNEGSKA (reference sequence).

The chain joins TRBV18 to TRBJ2-5; D possibly uses TRBD1 or TRBD2 (5 bases each). The germline gives CDR1 KGHSH, CDR2 LQKENI. The CDR3 spans 15 residues. Trimming removed 3 bases from V and 0 bases from J, with 11 bases in between. CDR3 protein: CASSPGPVDQETQYF. CDR3 in DNA: TGTGCCAGCTCACCGGGACCTGTGGACCAAGAGACCCAGTACTTC.